This T cell receptor (beta chain) was identified in a study of identical twins. Overall study results and limits: Twins' surplus sharing was weaker for beta out-of-frame sequences. Carriage of fewer insertions was seen in abundant cord blood beta clonotypes, whereas memory repertoires showed none. Those out-of-frame alpha sequences shared by twins showed an excess of low generation probability.

TCRdb re-derived calls from the 5' RACE reads in MiXCR, one entry per CDR3 protein. Of approximately 1.8 million distinct CDR3 sequences in the sample, more than 30% were seen once. All of the donors were Caucasians in good health. There are a few counts of this clonotype. The antigen is undetermined. Germline V gives CDR1 SGDLS, CDR2 YYNGEE. The CDR3 consists of 14 residues. With 0 bases removed from V and 1 base from J, the gap between germline ends came to 8 bases. V usage is TRBV9 and J usage is TRBJ2-7; no firm D call. Sequencing input: cord blood. This sequence originates from a newborn girl in good health. Here the CDR3 reads CASSVEGRSYEQYF. CDR3 nucleotide sequence: TGTGCCAGCAGCGTAGAAGGGCGGTCCTACGAGCAGTACTTC.